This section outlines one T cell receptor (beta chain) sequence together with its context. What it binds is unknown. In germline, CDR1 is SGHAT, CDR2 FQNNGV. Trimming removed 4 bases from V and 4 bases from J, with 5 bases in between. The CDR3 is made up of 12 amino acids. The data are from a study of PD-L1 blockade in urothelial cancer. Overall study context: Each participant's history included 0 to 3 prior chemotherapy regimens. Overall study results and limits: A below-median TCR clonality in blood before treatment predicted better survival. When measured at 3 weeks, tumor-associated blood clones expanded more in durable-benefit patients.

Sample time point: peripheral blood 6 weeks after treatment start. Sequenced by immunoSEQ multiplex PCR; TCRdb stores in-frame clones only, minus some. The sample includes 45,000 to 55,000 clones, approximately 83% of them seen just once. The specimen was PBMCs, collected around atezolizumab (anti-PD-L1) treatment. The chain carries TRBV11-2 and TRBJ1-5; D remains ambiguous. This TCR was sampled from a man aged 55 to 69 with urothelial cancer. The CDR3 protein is CASSSLNQPQHF. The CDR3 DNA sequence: TGTGCCAGCAGCTCCTTAAATCAGCCCCAGCATTTT.